This T cell receptor beta chain was recovered during a study of CD8+ T cells in alopecia areata. At the level of the study: Twice a day, 5 to 10 mg of oral tofacitinib was administered to treated patients. Study findings and constraints: Affected lesional scalp, above all in alopecia totalis/universalis, was more clonal than normal scalp.

Concerning this clone: The antigen remains undetermined.

cDNA prepared by RNA extraction and subsequent reverse transcription served as the template for sequencing. Method: immunoSEQ multiplex PCR; TCRdb's copy keeps in-frame clones and lacks some. The sample holds roughly 59,000 clones, about half seen once. This CDR3 spans 11 amino acids. V gave up 6 bases and J gave up 3 bases, with 6 bases separating them. The V gene's germline CDR1 is MNHNY and CDR2 SVGAGI (reference sequence). The source of this sequence is a human donor with alopecia areata. The sample here was CD8+ T cells sorted from blood, taken at week 0. The chain combines TRBV6-6 with TRBJ2-7; D ambiguous. CDR3 DNA sequence: TGTGCCAGCAGCCCTAGCTACGAGCAGTACTTC. Its protein is CASSPSYEQYF.